This T cell receptor beta chain emerged from a study of T cell repertoires in cytomegalovirus infection. Study results and caveats: HLA-C-restricted CMV-specific TCR beta clonotypes prevailed in the ex vivo response.

The CDR3 extends over 17 amino acids. Per the germline V gene, CDR1 is SGHVS and CDR2 is FQNEAQ. V lost 3 bases and J 5 bases, leaving 22 bases between the germline ends. A single record per CDR3 protein comes from TCRdb applying MiXCR to the reads. The repertoire holds approximately 200,000 distinct CDR3 sequences, about 20% seen once, with over 15% in the top ten. This clonotype was seen many times. Its antigen is still unknown. The sample taken for sequencing was CD8+ T cells from PBMCs. The chain recombines TRBV7-8 with TRBJ2-5; D might be TRBD1 (7 bases). The sequence was obtained from a human donor in good health (CMV status not recorded). Some clones in this sample may be carry-over from other donors' samples. CDR3 sequence: CASSFRGVGGPTETQYF. For the CDR3, the DNA is TGTGCCAGCAGCTTCAGGGGGGTAGGAGGTCCTACGGAGACCCAGTACTTC.